The table lists the clone carrying this T cell receptor (beta chain) with many counts. This specimen belongs to a study of CD8 T cells in ankylosing spondylitis. TCRdb itself ran the 5' RACE reads through MiXCR, one entry per CDR3 protein. This sample has a few hundred thousand distinct CDR3 sequences, with 10% to 13% found just once. The germline gives CDR1 MNHEY, CDR2 SMNVEV (reference sequence). CDR3 length: 14 amino acids. After removal of 7 bases from V and 6 bases from J, the junction contained 8 bases not matched to a gene. The receptor comes from a male donor with ankylosing spondylitis or in good health (not recorded which). The gene calls are TRBV27 and TRBJ2-7, with TRBD1 matching 11 bases. Input material: blood, either unsorted or a sorted T cell fraction (not recorded which). CDR3 coding DNA: TGTGCCAGCACCCTCGGGACAGGGGGTTCCGAGCAGTACTTC. It specifies CASTLGTGGSEQYF.